This T cell receptor beta chain stems from a study of blood T cell repertoires in COVID-19. The V gene's germline CDR1 is LGHNA and CDR2 YSLEER. V was cut by 4 bases and J by 2 bases, with 25 bases left in between. The CDR3 loop spans 19 amino acids. Profiled with immunoSEQ multiplex PCR; TCRdb holds only in-frame clones, not every one. Of tens of thousands of clones listed, 65% to 85% are singletons. Material: peripheral blood. V and J are TRBV4-3 and TRBJ2-3, with D possibly TRBD1 on 5 matching bases. This sequence was found in a woman aged 60 to 75 with acute or convalescent COVID-19. The CDR3: CASSRDPPGGRAFTDTQYF. The CDR3 region has the DNA TGCGCCAGCAGCCGCGACCCCCCCGGTGGCAGGGCATTCACAGATACGCAGTATTTT.